A single sample is the source of the 20 T cell receptor beta chains below, sequenced in a study of beta chain features in type 1 diabetes. Every bit of the isolated RNA underwent reverse transcription, so sequencing read expressed TCRB transcripts. TCRdb keeps only in-frame clones here, not all; method: immunoSEQ multiplex PCR. The data contain around 290,000 clones, 8% of them seen just once; the ten biggest clones take up more than 0.8%. Sequencing was performed on central memory CD4+ T cells from blood. The receptors come from a young woman in good health.

This clone was seen a few times. The chain links TRBV18 to TRBJ2-5, with a weak D call TRBD2 (6 bases). Trimming removed 5 bases at V and 5 bases at J, with 27 bases between. The CDR3 spans 18 residues. Germline CDR1 KGHSH, CDR2 LQKENI. The CDR3 sequence: CASSALGDGKAAGETQYF. The CDR3 region has the DNA TGTGCCAGCTCAGCACTAGGGGACGGAAAAGCCGCGGGGGAGACCCAGTACTTC.

This clone was recorded many times. Here the CDR3 reads CASSLASGTQETQYF. The CDR3 coding sequence is TGTGCCAGCAGCTTGGCTTCTGGTACACAAGAGACCCAGTACTTC. The V call is TRBV5-4, the J call TRBJ2-5; D is undetermined. Trimming took 0 bases from V and 2 from J, leaving 11 bases between them. Germline-derived CDR1 and CDR2 are SGHNT and YYREEE (reference sequence). This CDR3 spans 15 amino acids.

Note on this clone: This sample also contains other DNA sequences that code for the same CDR3. V gene TRBV7-3 combines with J gene TRBJ2-5; D is ambiguous. Germline loops: CDR1 SGHTA, CDR2 FQGTGA. V was trimmed by 2 bases and J by 2 bases, leaving 6 bases between them. This CDR3 is built from 13 residues. The CDR3 is CASSLGRQETQYF. The CDR3 DNA sequence: TGTGCCAGCAGCTTAGGTCGGCAAGAGACCCAGTACTTC.

This clone was observed a few times. The chain employs TRBV5-1 and TRBJ1-6, with D uncertain. The CDR3 loop spans 15 amino acids. Trimming removed 0 bases at V and 6 bases at J, with 10 bases between. Germline lookup yields CDR1 SGHRS and CDR2 YFSETQ. CDR3 sequence: CASSLAVPGNSPLHF. As DNA, the CDR3 is TGCGCCAGCAGCTTGGCAGTTCCGGGTAATTCACCCCTCCACTTT.

This clone came up a few times. The J gene is TRBJ1-1, the V gene TRBV29-1, with D possibly matching TRBD1 (6 bases). CDR3 length: 13 residues. Trimming removed 4 bases at V and 0 bases at J, with 9 bases between. Germline values: CDR1 SQVTM, CDR2 ANQGSEA. The CDR3 sequence is CSVGYRVNTEAFF. In DNA, the CDR3 is TGCAGCGTTGGTTACAGGGTGAACACTGAAGCTTTCTTT.

This chain connects TRBV6-5 to TRBJ2-7; TRBD1 is a possible D gene (6 bases). The CDR3 sequence is 14 residues long. The germline CDR1 and CDR2 sequences are MNHEY and SVGAGI. V lost 6 bases to trimming and J lost 4 bases, with 16 bases between them. In DNA form, the CDR3 reads TGTGCCAGCAGGCCCGGCCGGACAGTTTACGAGCAGTACTTC. Protein: CASRPGRTVYEQYF.

This clone was seen more than once but under ten times. The chain recombines TRBV5-4 with TRBJ2-7, with 13 positions matching TRBD2. CDR1 and CDR2 (germline): SGHNT, YYREEE (reference sequence). V trimming: 0 bases; J trimming: 4 bases; junction bases outside the gene matches: 1. The CDR3 length is 15 residues. CDR3 protein: CASSLAGLAGYEQYF. In nucleotides, the CDR3 is TGTGCCAGCAGCTTGGCGGGACTAGCGGGATACGAGCAGTACTTC.

The chain combines TRBV6-1 with TRBJ2-7, with D hard to call. This CDR3 spans 13 amino acids. Germline CDR1 and CDR2: MNHNS and SASEGT. The ends were cut back, 7 bases at V and 7 bases at J, with 17 bases in the middle. CDR3 sequence reads: CASTPLPREEQYF. CDR3 DNA: TGTGCCAGCACTCCCCTACCCAGAGAGGAGCAGTACTTC.

The sample holds a few counts of this clone. CDR3 bases: TGTGCCAGCAGCTTTGCGACGGCAGAAGCTTTCTTT. Residues: CASSFATAEAFF. The V and J genes are TRBV7-8 and TRBJ1-1; D gene uncertain. Trimming took off 3 bases at V and 8 bases at J, with 10 bases between the two ends. Per the germline V gene, CDR1 is SGHVS and CDR2 is FQNEAQ. The CDR3 extends over 12 amino acids. Full variable domain (missing parts from reference TRBV7-8 and TRBJ1-1): GAGVSQSPRYKVAKRGQDVALRCDPISGHVSLFWYQQALGQGPEFLTYFQNEAQLDKSGLPSDRFFAERPEGSVSTLKIQRTQQEDSAVYLCASSFATAEAFFGQGTRLTVV.

The chain joins TRBV5-6 to TRBJ2-5; 8 nucleotides line up with TRBD2. Germline CDR1 and CDR2: SGHDT and YYEEEE. This CDR3 region has 15 residues. V gave up 4 bases and J gave up 9 bases; unmatched junction bases: 14. The CDR3 nucleotides are TGTGCCAGCAGCCCGGGCGGGGGGCACCAGCTGGCCCAGTACTTC. Encoded protein: CASSPGGGHQLAQYF.

The rearrangement joins TRBV5-1 to TRBJ2-1; 9 bases are shared with TRBD1. CDR1 is SGHRS and CDR2 is YFSETQ in the germline V gene. The CDR3 has 15 residues. V shed 4 bases, J shed 6 bases, and the junction held 8 bases outside the gene matches. CDR3 in amino acids: CASSVGTGWRNEQFF. As DNA, the CDR3 is TGCGCCAGCAGCGTAGGGACAGGGTGGCGCAATGAGCAGTTCTTC. Full variable domain (rest looked up from reference TRBV5-1 and TRBJ2-1): KAGVTQTPRYLIKTRGQQVTLSCSPISGHRSVSWYQQTPGQGLQFLFEYFSETQRNKGNFPGRFSGRQFSNSRSEMNVSTLELGDSALYLCASSVGTGWRNEQFFGPGTRLTVL.

The table lists this clone with a few counts. The V gene is TRBV28, the J gene TRBJ2-5; D is undetermined. Germline CDR1 reads MDHEN; CDR2 reads SYDVKM. V gave up 6 bases and J gave up 5 bases, with 16 bases separating them. This CDR3 has 14 amino acids. The CDR3 loop reads CASRRGMFDETQYF. In DNA form, the CDR3 reads TGTGCCAGCAGACGTGGGATGTTTGACGAGACCCAGTACTTC.

The chain carries TRBV7-2 and TRBJ1-6; TRBD1 aligns across 11 bases. The junction had 10 bases not matched to a gene; V was cut back by 6 bases and J by 9 bases. The CDR3 totals 16 residues. CDR1 and CDR2 (germline): SGHTA, FQGNSA. The DNA for the CDR3 is TGTGCCAGCAGAACTCAACCGGGACAGGGGGTTTCACCCCTCCACTTT. Translating it yields CASRTQPGQGVSPLHF.

In DNA form, the CDR3 reads TGTGCCAGCAGCTCCCGCGGACAGGGAGTTAAAGGCTACACCTTC. Its translation is CASSSRGQGVKGYTF. The chain uses TRBV7-9 and TRBJ1-2, with 8 bases fitting TRBD1. Germline values: CDR1 SEHNR, CDR2 FQNEAQ (reference sequence). This CDR3 is built from 15 residues. V lost 4 bases and J lost 8; bases outside the gene matches: 12.

This clone was recorded a few times. The rearrangement uses TRBV20-1 and TRBJ2-5, with no clear D. This CDR3 has 11 residues. V lost 5 bases and J 5 bases, leaving 9 bases between the germline ends. The V gene's germline CDR1 is DFQATT and CDR2 SNEGSKA (reference sequence). The CDR3 sequence is CSAPPSETQYF. The CDR3 nucleotides read TGCAGTGCTCCCCCCTCTGAGACCCAGTACTTC.

This clone was counted only a few times. The chain recombines TRBV10-3 with TRBJ2-7; tentatively, D is TRBD1 (6 bases). Germline V gene data show CDR1 as ENHRY and CDR2 as SYGVKD. The CDR3 has 13 amino acids. With 8 bases removed from V and 3 bases from J, the gap between germline ends came to 14 bases. The CDR3 DNA reads TGTGCCATCGGAACAACAGGGAACTACGAGCAGTACTTC. It encodes CAIGTTGNYEQYF.

This clone was counted only a few times. CDR3 bases: TGTGCCAGCAGTTTATCCGGGGTTGGCTACACCTTC. It codes for CASSLSGVGYTF. This chain links TRBV27 with TRBJ1-2; D is ambiguous. Germline CDR1 is MNHEY and CDR2 is SMNVEV (reference sequence). Trimming shortened V by 0 bases and J by 7 bases, and 6 bases separated the two germline ends. CDR3 size: 12 residues.

This clone was observed a handful of times. The chain combines TRBV4-2 with TRBJ1-5; possibly TRBD1 for D (5 bases). Germline V lookup: CDR1 LGHNA, CDR2 YNFKEQ. The length of the CDR3 is 16 residues. V shed 4 bases and J shed 0 bases, with 13 bases lying between them. The CDR3 sequence is CASSPSGANSNQPQHF. CDR3 nucleotides: TGTGCCAGCAGCCCCAGTGGGGCGAATAGCAATCAGCCCCAGCATTTT.

This clone showed up many times. The rearrangement joins TRBV7-3 to TRBJ2-1; maybe TRBD1 (5 bases). V lost 4 bases to trimming and J lost 9 bases, with 16 bases between them. CDR1 is SGHTA, CDR2 FQGTGA, per germline. The length of the CDR3 is 14 residues. The CDR3 is CASSYQGFKGEQFF. The CDR3 DNA follows: TGTGCCAGCAGCTATCAGGGTTTTAAGGGTGAGCAGTTCTTC.

V and J are TRBV2 and TRBJ2-7; D uncertain. CDR1 SNHLY and CDR2 FYNNEI come from the germline V gene. This CDR3 spans 11 amino acids. This chain's CDR3 is CASSEAKPLWV. The DNA for the CDR3 is TGTGCCAGCAGTGAAGCGAAACCTCTGTGGGTC.